Below, 20 T cell receptor beta chains from the same sample are listed, as sequenced in a study of cytomegalovirus exposure and HLA in healthy donors. Researchers ran the PCR with 60 Vbeta and 13 Jbeta primers. Measured with immunoSEQ multiplex PCR; TCRdb has only the in-frame clones, and not every one. Listed are about 140,000 clones; under 3.5% falls within the top ten. The sample consisted of PBMCs. Receptor source: a middle-aged man in good health and CMV-seronegative.

The chain carries TRBV19 and TRBJ2-7, with 8 bases fitting TRBD1. Per the germline V gene, CDR1 is LNHDA and CDR2 is SQIVND (reference sequence). The CDR3 covers 13 residues. J gave up 3 bases and V 5 bases, and 3 bases lay outside the gene matches. The CDR3 coding sequence is TGTGCCAGTAGTCTAGGGACAGGCTACGAGCAGTACTTC. It codes for CASSLGTGYEQYF. The complete variable domain, with remaining parts taken from reference TRBV19 and TRBJ2-7, reads DGGITQSPKYLFRKEGQNVTLSCEQNLNHDAMYWYRQDPGQGLRLIYYSQIVNDFQKGDIAEGYSVSREKKESFPLTVTSAQKNPTAFYLCASSLGTGYEQYFGPGTRLTVT.

This rearrangement joins TRBV5-4 to TRBJ1-6, with 7 nucleotides matching TRBD1. This CDR3 spans 15 amino acids. Trimming cost V 4 bases and J 8 bases; bases outside gene matches: 9. From germline, CDR1 is SGHNT and CDR2 YYREEE (reference sequence). The CDR3 coding sequence is TGTGCCAGCAGCAAAACAGGGCAGGGGGATTCACCCCTCCACTTT. Translating gives CASSKTGQGDSPLHF.

V gene TRBV19 combines with J gene TRBJ1-5, with TRBD1 identical over 10 bases. The CDR3 spans 15 residues. J gave up 4 bases and V 5 bases, and 5 bases lay outside the gene matches. Looked up from germline, CDR1 is LNHDA and CDR2 is SQIVND (reference sequence). DNA for the CDR3: TGTGCCAGTAGTCCCCTGGGACAGGGGAATCAGCCCCAGCATTTT. This translates into CASSPLGQGNQPQHF.

The chain carries TRBV7-9 and TRBJ2-2; D is unresolved. With 3 bases removed from V and 4 bases from J, the gap between germline ends came to 9 bases. This CDR3 comprises 14 residues. CDR1 is SEHNR and CDR2 is FQNEAQ in the germline V gene (reference sequence). CDR3 nucleotides: TGTGCCAGCAGCTTTCTCGACATCACCGGGGAGCTGTTTTTT. Protein product: CASSFLDITGELFF.

The rearrangement joins TRBV14 to TRBJ1-2; maybe TRBD1 (5 bases). V was trimmed by 4 bases and J by 2 bases, leaving 14 bases between them. CDR3 length: 15 residues. Germline CDR1 and CDR2: SGHDN and FVKESK. This CDR3 is CASSRYIQDNYGYTF. Written as DNA, the CDR3 is TGTGCCAGCAGCCGATATATACAGGACAACTATGGCTACACCTTC. The whole variable domain, filled in from reference TRBV14 and TRBJ1-2, reads EAGVTQFPSHSVIEKGQTVTLRCDPISGHDNLYWYRRVMGKEIKFLLHFVKESKQDESGMPNNRFLAERTGGTYSTLKVQPAELEDSGVYFCASSRYIQDNYGYTFGSGTRLTVV.

The chain couples TRBV29-1 to TRBJ2-7; 9 bases are shared with TRBD1. The length of the CDR3 is 16 residues. The germline V gene has CDR1 SQVTM and CDR2 ANQGSEA. The junction had 10 bases not matched to a gene; V was cut back by 2 bases and J by 2 bases. As DNA, the CDR3 is TGCAGCGTTGAATGGTTAGATGGACAGGGGACCTACGAGCAGTACTTC. Encoded protein: CSVEWLDGQGTYEQYF.

V usage is TRBV6-6 and J usage is TRBJ1-1; TRBD1 is a possible D gene (5 bases). The CDR3 is 14 amino acids. Germline loops: CDR1 MNHNY, CDR2 SVGAGI (reference sequence). The ends were cut back, 6 bases at V and 0 bases at J, with 11 bases in the middle. The CDR3 spells CASSPGRVNTEAFF. For the CDR3, the DNA is TGTGCCAGCAGCCCCGGCAGGGTGAACACTGAAGCTTTCTTT.

CDR3: CSVTLIGGGAYNEQFF. The CDR3 nucleotides read TGCAGCGTCACGCTGATCGGGGGAGGGGCCTACAATGAGCAGTTCTTC. V is TRBV29-1 and J is TRBJ2-1; 7 bases are shared with TRBD2. CDR3 length equals 16 residues. Germline-derived CDR1 and CDR2 are SQVTM and ANQGSEA. J lost 2 bases, V lost 6 bases, and 13 bases had no gene match.

V gene TRBV12-5 combines with J gene TRBJ2-1; possible D gene TRBD2, 6 bases. This CDR3 region has 15 residues. Per germline, CDR1 LGHNT and CDR2 FRNRAP. The V and J ends lost 0 bases and 4 bases respectively, with 10 bases between them. The CDR3 sequence: CASGLVSGVYNEQFF. DNA of the CDR3: TGTGCTAGTGGTTTGGTATCGGGGGTTTACAATGAGCAGTTCTTC.

This chain connects TRBV5-1 to TRBJ1-2; 7 bases align to TRBD1. Germline-derived CDR1 and CDR2 are SGHRS and YFSETQ. This CDR3 has 14 amino acids. Trimming at V came to 2 bases and at J to 3 bases, leaving 4 bases not matched to a gene. This CDR3 is CASSLQGFDYGYTF. In nucleotides, the CDR3 is TGCGCCAGCAGCTTACAGGGGTTTGACTATGGCTACACCTTC.

The chain joins TRBV27 to TRBJ2-2, with 9 bases fitting TRBD1. The CDR3 covers 16 residues. With V trimmed by 4 bases and J by 3 bases, 6 bases remained unmatched. Germline V gene sequence: CDR1 MNHEY, CDR2 SMNVEV (reference sequence). CDR3 protein: CASSSTGGSDTGELFF. DNA of the CDR3: TGTGCCAGCAGTTCGACAGGGGGAAGCGACACCGGGGAGCTGTTTTTT.

The genes are TRBV19 and TRBJ2-7; 9 bases are a match to TRBD1. This CDR3 contains 15 residues. Unmatched junction bases numbered 5, after V lost 5 bases and J lost 0 bases. CDR1 and CDR2 from the germline V gene are LNHDA and SQIVND (reference sequence). The CDR3 DNA reads as TGTGCCAGTAGTCCCGGGACAGGGCACTCCTACGAGCAGTACTTC. It yields the protein CASSPGTGHSYEQYF.

This rearrangement joins TRBV28 to TRBJ1-2; TRBD1 is a possible D gene (5 bases). V was clipped by 7 bases and J by 2 bases, with 8 bases between them. Germline V gene data show CDR1 as MDHEN and CDR2 as SYDVKM. There are 12 residues in the CDR3. The CDR3 sequence is CASKPGNYGYTF. For the CDR3, the DNA is TGTGCCAGCAAACCAGGGAACTATGGCTACACCTTC.

This chain links TRBV7-9 with TRBJ2-7; possibly TRBD2 for D (5 bases). This CDR3 has 14 residues. With 5 bases removed from V and 7 bases from J, the gap between germline ends came to 18 bases. Germline CDR1 SEHNR, CDR2 FQNEAQ (reference sequence). DNA for the CDR3: TGTGCCAGCAGCCCCATGGCGGCGACGGGAGAGCAGTACTTC. Its translation: CASSPMAATGEQYF.

This chain's CDR3 is CASSFSGGGNSPLHF. In DNA, the CDR3 is TGCGCCAGCAGCTTTTCAGGGGGCGGCAATTCACCCCTCCACTTT. The rearrangement joins TRBV5-1 to TRBJ1-6; 8 positions match TRBD1. In germline, CDR1 is SGHRS, CDR2 YFSETQ. V shed 2 bases, J shed 7 bases, and the junction held 5 bases outside the gene matches. CDR3 size: 15 residues.

This sequence joins TRBV11-1 and TRBJ1-1; no clear D. The V gene's germline CDR1 is SGHAT and CDR2 FQDESV (reference sequence). Trimming removed 5 bases at V and 1 base at J, with 11 bases between. The CDR3 runs 14 residues. For the CDR3, the DNA is TGTGCCAGCAGCCATCGTCAGGCGAACACTGAAGCTTTCTTT. This sequence encodes CASSHRQANTEAFF.

The chain has TRBV29-1 and TRBJ2-2; possible D gene TRBD1, 5 bases. The CDR3 is 13 residues long. Germline CDR1 SQVTM, CDR2 ANQGSEA. The V and J ends lost 5 bases and 4 bases respectively, with 11 bases between them. CDR3 region: CSVSAGLTGELFF. The CDR3 coding sequence is TGCAGCGTTAGCGCAGGGCTCACCGGGGAGCTGTTTTTT.

V usage is TRBV7-3 and J usage is TRBJ2-5; D gene ambiguous. CDR1 and CDR2 from the germline V gene are SGHTA and FQGTGA. This CDR3 contains 14 residues. Trimming removed 5 bases from V and 1 base from J, with 11 bases in between. The CDR3 protein is CASSLSISQETQYF. The CDR3 DNA reads as TGTGCCAGCAGCCTATCCATTTCCCAAGAGACCCAGTACTTC. Full variable domain (outside the CDR3, taken from reference TRBV7-3 and TRBJ2-5): GAGVSQTPSNKVTEKGKYVELRCDPISGHTALYWYRQSLGQGPEFLIYFQGTGAADDSGLPNDRFFAVRPEGSVSTLKIQRTERGDSAVYLCASSLSISQETQYFGPGTRLLVL.

This chain uses TRBV7-2 with TRBJ1-1, with D tentatively TRBD1 (5 bases). Trimming shortened V by 4 bases and J by 1 base, and 25 bases separated the two germline ends. Germline-derived CDR1 and CDR2 are SGHTA and FQGNSA. This CDR3 is built from 19 residues. The CDR3 here is CASSSPTVNSGRRNTEAFF. In nucleotides, the CDR3 is TGTGCCAGCAGCTCCCCAACCGTGAACTCAGGGCGACGGAACACTGAAGCTTTCTTT.

The V gene is TRBV7-9, the J gene TRBJ1-1, with D unclear. The CDR3 length is 12 residues. Trimming took 3 bases from V and 7 from J, leaving 9 bases between them. Looked up from germline, CDR1 is SEHNR and CDR2 is FQNEAQ (reference sequence). The CDR3: CASSFSGIEAFF. The DNA of the CDR3 is TGTGCCAGCAGCTTCTCCGGTATTGAAGCTTTCTTT.